The 5 T cell receptor beta chains given below trace back to one sample, sequenced in a study of blood T cell repertoires in COVID-19. Generated by immunoSEQ multiplex PCR, the TCRdb table keeps only in-frame clones and is missing some. The table shows tens of thousands of clones, with 70% to 85% occurring only once. The sequenced material came from peripheral blood. Receptor source: a man aged 55 to 70 with acute or convalescent COVID-19.

Written as DNA, the CDR3 is TGCGCCAGCAGCTCCCAAGGACAGCCTTATGGCTACACCTTC. Its translation: CASSSQGQPYGYTF. The chain is built from TRBV5-1 and TRBJ1-2; D may be TRBD1 (6 bases). Trimming left V 3 bases short and J 5 bases short, with 14 bases between. This CDR3 region has 14 residues. Germline CDR1 is SGHRS and CDR2 is YFSETQ.

The V and J genes are TRBV5-1 and TRBJ2-7, with D uncertain. The germline V and J ends were trimmed by 0 bases and 6 bases, with 7 bases remaining between them. The CDR3 totals 12 residues. Germline V CDR1 and CDR2: SGHRS, YFSETQ. CDR3 nucleotide sequence: TGCGCCAGCAGCTTGGTTGGCAGCGAGCAGTACTTC. Translation gives CASSLVGSEQYF.

This chain's CDR3 is CASSNRGTTDTQYF. Here the CDR3 DNA reads TGTGCCAGTTCCAACAGGGGGACGACAGATACGCAGTATTTT. This chain uses TRBV9 with TRBJ2-3; 8 bases agree with TRBD1. CDR1 and CDR2 from the germline V gene are SGDLS and YYNGEE. V lost 8 bases to trimming and J lost 3 bases; unmatched junction nucleotides: 8. This CDR3 contains 14 residues.

The rearrangement joins TRBV28 to TRBJ2-2; TRBD2 aligns across 11 bases. The V segment lost 10 bases and the J segment 5 bases; nucleotides outside the gene matches: 9. This CDR3 spans 15 amino acids. Germline-derived CDR1 and CDR2 are MDHEN and SYDVKM. CDR3 DNA: TGTGCCACCCATTTTAGCGGGGGGGCGACCGGGGAGCTGTTTTTT. Residues: CATHFSGGATGELFF.

This chain links TRBV19 with TRBJ1-5, with TRBD1 as a possible D gene (6 bases). V lost 0 bases and J lost 6, with 21 bases in between. The CDR3 length is 18 residues. Per the germline V gene, CDR1 is LNHDA and CDR2 is SQIVND (reference sequence). The CDR3 DNA is TGTGCCAGTAGTATAGAGTTTGTTAGGGGGACTAAAGGTCAGCCCCAGCATTTT. This sequence encodes CASSIEFVRGTKGQPQHF.